These 28 T cell receptor beta chains originate from one sample sequenced in a study of cytomegalovirus exposure and HLA in healthy donors. Using immunoSEQ multiplex PCR, the repertoire was profiled, and TCRdb retains in-frame clones only, with some absent. Of approximately 220,000 clones detected, approximately 88% appear once; the ten largest clones hold over 11%. Sequencing input: PBMCs. These receptors all come from a woman aged 25 to 45 in good health and CMV-seropositive.

The chain carries TRBV5-5 and TRBJ2-1; 11 positions agree with TRBD2. CDR1 SGHKS and CDR2 YYEKEE come from the germline V gene (reference sequence). Losses at the gene ends were 1 base for V and 7 bases for J; bases not matched to a gene: 4. This CDR3 comprises 15 residues. CDR3 bases: TGTGCCAGCAGCTTGACCGGGACTAGCGGAAATGAGCAGTTCTTC. It specifies CASSLTGTSGNEQFF.

The chain employs TRBV28 and TRBJ1-2, with 9 bases lining up with TRBD1. Germline CDR1 is MDHEN and CDR2 is SYDVKM. Germline trimming cut 2 bases from V and 8 bases from J; bases unmatched to any gene: 6. This CDR3 spans 14 amino acids. The CDR3 protein is CASSLMTGGEGYTF. The CDR3 bases are TGTGCCAGCAGTTTAATGACAGGGGGAGAAGGCTACACCTTC.

The rearrangement links TRBV30 to TRBJ1-1; 8 bases are a match to TRBD1. The CDR3 runs to 13 residues. In germline, CDR1 is GTSNPN, CDR2 SVGIG (reference sequence). V was clipped by 1 base and J by 5 bases; unmatched bases: 3. CDR3 protein: CAWSATGATEAFF. For the CDR3, the DNA is TGTGCCTGGAGTGCGACAGGGGCAACTGAAGCTTTCTTT.

This sequence joins TRBV4-3 and TRBJ1-3; TRBD1 matches 8 bases. V shed 3 bases, J shed 4 bases, and the junction held 8 bases outside the gene matches. CDR3 size: 16 residues. The germline gives CDR1 LGHNA, CDR2 YSLEER. The chain's CDR3 is CASSQEPRGQGNTIYF. In DNA form, the CDR3 reads TGCGCCAGCAGCCAGGAACCCAGGGGGCAGGGAAACACCATATATTTT.

This clone was seen a handful of times. This sequence joins TRBV15 and TRBJ2-1, with TRBD2 matching over 9 bases. From germline, CDR1 is LNHNV and CDR2 YYDKDF (reference sequence). The CDR3 extends over 16 amino acids. V dropped 3 bases and J dropped 3; count of bases not matched to a gene: 6. As DNA, the CDR3 is TGTGCCACCAGCAGCGAGAAAGCGGGAGGCTACAATGAGCAGTTCTTC. Protein sequence: CATSSEKAGGYNEQFF.

The chain uses TRBV30 and TRBJ1-5; D uncertain. V lost 1 base and J lost 3, with 7 bases in between. This CDR3 is built from 13 residues. Germline V CDR1 and CDR2: GTSNPN, SVGIG (reference sequence). CDR3 nucleotides: TGTGCCTGGAGTGGAAGGATCAATCAGCCCCAGCATTTT. Translating gives CAWSGRINQPQHF.

The chain carries TRBV6-1 and TRBJ2-7; D ambiguous. In germline, CDR1 is MNHNS, CDR2 SASEGT. This CDR3 contains 15 residues. V lost 2 bases, J lost 2 bases, and 13 bases lay in between. CDR3 nucleotide sequence: TGTGCCAGCAGTGAACAACTCGTAGGGCCCTACGAGCAGTACTTC. It encodes CASSEQLVGPYEQYF.

The genes are TRBV30 and TRBJ1-5; D gene uncertain. Trimming took off 0 bases at V and 12 bases at J, with 12 bases between the two ends. The CDR3 extends over 12 amino acids. In germline, CDR1 is GTSNPN, CDR2 SVGIG (reference sequence). The CDR3, as DNA: TGTGCCTGGAGTGTAGGATCTGGGAACCAGCATTTT. Protein sequence: CAWSVGSGNQHF.

The chain carries TRBV30 and TRBJ1-3; no definite D call. There are 13 residues in the CDR3. Trimming stripped 2 bases from V and 4 bases from J, with 9 bases between. CDR1 is GTSNPN and CDR2 is SVGIG in the germline V gene (reference sequence). The CDR3 region is CAWSNGEGNTIYF. The CDR3 DNA follows: TGTGCCTGGAGTAACGGGGAGGGAAACACCATATATTTT.

The chain is built from TRBV27 and TRBJ1-5; no clear D gene. The CDR3 covers 14 residues. CDR1 is MNHEY and CDR2 is SMNVEV in the germline V gene (reference sequence). Trimming left V 2 bases short and J 6 bases short, with 11 bases between. The chain's CDR3 is CASSLRADSQPQHF. For the CDR3, the DNA is TGTGCCAGCAGTTTACGGGCGGACTCTCAGCCCCAGCATTTT.

This clone came up a few times. The rearrangement uses TRBV7-2 and TRBJ2-7, with D possibly TRBD1 on 6 matching bases. The V gene's germline CDR1 is SGHTA and CDR2 FQGNSA. The CDR3 spans 13 residues. V lost 6 bases and J 0 bases, leaving 9 bases between the germline ends. The CDR3 reads CASRSDSSYEQYF. DNA of the CDR3: TGTGCCAGCAGATCGGACAGCTCCTACGAGCAGTACTTC. Full variable domain (missing parts from reference TRBV7-2 and TRBJ2-7): GAGVSQSPSNKVTEKGKDVELRCDPISGHTALYWYRQSLGQGLEFLIYFQGNSAPDKSGLPSDRFSAERTGGSVSTLTIQRTQQEDSAVYLCASRSDSSYEQYFGPGTRLTVT.

V and J are TRBV27 and TRBJ2-7; D possibly uses TRBD1 or TRBD2 (5 bases each). Trimming took 0 bases from V and 7 from J, leaving 16 bases between them. Germline V gene lookup returns CDR1 MNHEY and CDR2 SMNVEV (reference sequence). The CDR3 has 15 residues. DNA for the CDR3: TGTGCCAGCAGTTTATCGGGGGAGAGGCTTCAGGAGCAGTACTTC. Protein: CASSLSGERLQEQYF.

The V gene is TRBV11-2, the J gene TRBJ2-7; no reliable D call. The ends were cut back, 1 base at V and 1 base at J, with 8 bases in the middle. CDR1 SGHAT and CDR2 FQNNGV come from the germline V gene. This CDR3 is built from 14 residues. The CDR3 nucleotides are TGTGCCAGCAGCTTAGGGAGTGGATCCTACGAGCAGTACTTC. It translates to CASSLGSGSYEQYF.

The chain links TRBV29-1 to TRBJ1-1; D gene unclear. CDR1 SQVTM and CDR2 ANQGSEA come from the germline V gene. The ends were cut back, 4 bases at V and 2 bases at J, with 11 bases in the middle. CDR3 length: 13 amino acids. The CDR3 loop reads CSVALGPNTEAFF. The CDR3 region has the DNA TGCAGCGTTGCCCTAGGACCTAACACTGAAGCTTTCTTT.

This clone has more than one count but fewer than ten. For the CDR3, the DNA is TGCGCCAGCAGCCAAGTGGGATGGGCCTCCTACGAGCAGTACTTC. Protein sequence: CASSQVGWASYEQYF. The chain employs TRBV4-1 and TRBJ2-7; D not certain. The CDR3 runs 15 residues. V lost 1 base and J lost 0, with 10 bases in between. Germline V lookup: CDR1 MGHRA, CDR2 YSYEKL.

This sequence joins TRBV7-6 and TRBJ1-1; D ambiguous. Germline assignment: CDR1 SGHVS and CDR2 FNYEAQ. V gave up 7 bases and J gave up 3 bases, with 15 bases separating them. The CDR3 loop spans 14 amino acids. The CDR3, as DNA: TGTGCCAGCACCCCCACTGTGGAGGACACTGAAGCTTTCTTT. Its protein is CASTPTVEDTEAFF.

The chain is built from TRBV27 and TRBJ1-1, with TRBD1 as a possible D gene (5 bases). The CDR3 spans 15 residues. Germline V gene lookup returns CDR1 MNHEY and CDR2 SMNVEV (reference sequence). Trimming took 2 bases from V and 1 from J, leaving 11 bases between them. The CDR3 sequence: CASSLKGRGNTEAFF. Written as DNA, the CDR3 is TGTGCCAGCAGTTTAAAGGGGAGGGGGAACACTGAAGCTTTCTTT.

V is TRBV6-1 and J is TRBJ2-7, with 9 bases aligning to TRBD1. The CDR3 covers 17 residues. Germline V CDR1 and CDR2: MNHNS, SASEGT. V dropped 3 bases and J dropped 5; count of bases not matched to a gene: 14. The CDR3 DNA is TGTGCCAGCAGTGAGTTCCGGGACAGGGTGTTAAGGAACGAGCAGTACTTC. Protein product: CASSEFRDRVLRNEQYF.

The V call is TRBV13, the J call TRBJ2-2; no firm D call. Per germline, CDR1 PRHDT and CDR2 FYEKMQ (reference sequence). The V end was cut by 4 bases, the J end by 4 bases, with 4 bases between. This CDR3 has 12 residues. The CDR3 DNA follows: TGTGCCAGCAGCTCGGCCACCGGGGAGCTGTTTTTT. Residues: CASSSATGELFF.

This clone occurred a few times. The chain is built from TRBV7-9 and TRBJ2-7; 8 positions agree with TRBD1. Trimming at V came to 5 bases and at J to 7 bases, leaving 1 base not matched to a gene. CDR1 is SEHNR and CDR2 is FQNEAQ in the germline V gene (reference sequence). The CDR3 runs 11 residues. The CDR3 spells CASSDRGEQYF. The CDR3 DNA reads as TGTGCCAGCAGCGACAGGGGTGAGCAGTACTTC. Full variable domain (remainder filled in from reference TRBV7-9 and TRBJ2-7): DTGVSQNPRHKITKRGQNVTFRCDPISEHNRLYWYRQTLGQGPEFLTYFQNEAQLEKSRLLSDRFSAERPKGSFSTLEIQRTEQGDSAMYLCASSDRGEQYFGPGTRLTVT.

This clone was observed a handful of times. The V call is TRBV4-1, the J call TRBJ1-2; 7 positions agree with TRBD1. Germline V gene data show CDR1 as MGHRA and CDR2 as YSYEKL. The V gene end was trimmed by 0 bases and the J gene end by 6 bases; junction bases not matched to a gene: 7. The CDR3 runs 15 residues. CDR3 protein: CASSQDEGAGDGYTF. The CDR3 region has the DNA TGCGCCAGCAGCCAAGACGAGGGGGCCGGGGATGGCTACACCTTC.

V gene TRBV12-5 combines with J gene TRBJ2-5; unclear D gene. V gave up 1 base and J gave up 13 bases, with 25 bases separating them. Germline V gene sequence: CDR1 LGHNT, CDR2 FRNRAP. The CDR3 is made up of 16 amino acids. The CDR3 is CASGLDIPGDNALRYF. CDR3 DNA: TGTGCTAGTGGTTTGGATATCCCCGGAGACAACGCTCTCCGGTACTTC. Drawing the rest from reference TRBV12-5 and TRBJ2-5, the complete variable domain is DARVTQTPRHKVTEMGQEVTMRCQPILGHNTVFWYRQTMMQGLELLAYFRNRAPLDDSGMPKDRFSAEMPDATLATLKIQPSEPRDSAVYFCASGLDIPGDNALRYFGPGTRLLVL.

The genes are TRBV19 and TRBJ1-2; 8 nucleotides align to TRBD1. The CDR3 runs 13 residues. Trimming at V came to 8 bases and at J to 8 bases, leaving 10 bases not matched to a gene. CDR1 and CDR2 from the germline V gene are LNHDA and SQIVND (reference sequence). DNA for the CDR3: TGTGCCAGTTCTACGGGACAGGCCCAAGGCTACACCTTC. Its translation: CASSTGQAQGYTF.

This chain uses TRBV6-5 with TRBJ2-5; tentative D call: TRBD2 (6 bases). V was clipped by 0 bases and J by 2 bases, with 13 bases between them. Germline loops: CDR1 MNHEY, CDR2 SVGAGI. This CDR3 contains 16 residues. The CDR3 region is CASSYSRWRDQETQYF. The CDR3 nucleotides are TGTGCCAGCAGTTACTCTAGGTGGAGGGATCAAGAGACCCAGTACTTC.

The chain has TRBV5-1 and TRBJ2-1; 9 bases fit TRBD2. The CDR3 contains 15 residues. CDR1 and CDR2 (germline): SGHRS, YFSETQ. Trimming at V came to 0 bases and at J to 8 bases, leaving 6 bases not matched to a gene. The CDR3 loop reads CASSLEVAGVDEQFF. In DNA, the CDR3 is TGCGCCAGCAGCTTGGAGGTAGCGGGAGTGGATGAGCAGTTCTTC.

This clone was detected a few times. This chain joins TRBV10-1 and TRBJ2-2; perhaps TRBD2 as D (6 bases). The V gene's germline CDR1 is WNHNN and CDR2 SYGVQD (reference sequence). The CDR3 runs to 14 residues. The V gene lost 6 bases and the J gene lost 2 bases, with 10 bases spanning the gap. This chain's CDR3 is CASRRDRNTGELFF. The CDR3 DNA is TGCGCCAGCAGGCGGGACCGTAACACCGGGGAGCTGTTTTTT.

The chain carries TRBV30 and TRBJ1-3; TRBD1 aligns across 7 bases. Germline assignment: CDR1 GTSNPN and CDR2 SVGIG (reference sequence). V gave up 2 bases and J gave up 4 bases; unmatched junction bases: 5. The CDR3 totals 14 residues. Written as DNA, the CDR3 is TGTGCCTGGAGTCCTCGGGACAGCGGAAACACCATATATTTT. Residues: CAWSPRDSGNTIYF.

This rearrangement joins TRBV30 to TRBJ1-1, with D possibly being TRBD1 (6 bases). Trimming removed 2 bases from V and 1 base from J, with 17 bases in between. Looked up from germline, CDR1 is GTSNPN and CDR2 is SVGIG (reference sequence). This CDR3 region has 16 residues. The CDR3 sequence: CAWSFSLQGANTEAFF. DNA for the CDR3: TGTGCCTGGAGTTTCTCCCTACAGGGCGCGAACACTGAAGCTTTCTTT.